This section outlines one T cell receptor (beta chain) sequence together with its context. The CDR3 sequence is 14 residues long. Trimming at V came to 3 bases and at J to 4 bases, leaving 6 bases not matched to a gene. The germline V gene has CDR1 KGHSH and CDR2 LQKENI. Assay used: immunoSEQ multiplex PCR; TCRdb lists only in-frame clones, some missing. The table records tens of thousands of clones, 80% to 90% of them present only once. This entry comes from a study of blood T cell repertoires in COVID-19. J is TRBJ2-7 and V is TRBV18; the match to TRBD2 covers 7 bases. Sequencing input: peripheral blood. The sequence came from an elderly woman with acute or convalescent COVID-19. The CDR3 sequence is CASSPAREGYEQYF. The CDR3 DNA sequence: TGTGCCAGCTCACCCGCTAGGGAGGGGTACGAGCAGTACTTC.